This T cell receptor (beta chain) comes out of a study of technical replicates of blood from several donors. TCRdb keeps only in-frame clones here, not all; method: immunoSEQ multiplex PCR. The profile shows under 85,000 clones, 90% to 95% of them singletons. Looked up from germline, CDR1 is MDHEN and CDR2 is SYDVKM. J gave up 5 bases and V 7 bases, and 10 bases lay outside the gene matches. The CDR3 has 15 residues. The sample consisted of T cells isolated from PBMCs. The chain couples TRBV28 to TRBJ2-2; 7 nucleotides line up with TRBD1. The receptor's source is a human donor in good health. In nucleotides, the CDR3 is TGTGCCAGCATTCCCAAGACAGGGTTGACCGGGGAGCTGTTTTTT. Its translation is CASIPKTGLTGELFF.